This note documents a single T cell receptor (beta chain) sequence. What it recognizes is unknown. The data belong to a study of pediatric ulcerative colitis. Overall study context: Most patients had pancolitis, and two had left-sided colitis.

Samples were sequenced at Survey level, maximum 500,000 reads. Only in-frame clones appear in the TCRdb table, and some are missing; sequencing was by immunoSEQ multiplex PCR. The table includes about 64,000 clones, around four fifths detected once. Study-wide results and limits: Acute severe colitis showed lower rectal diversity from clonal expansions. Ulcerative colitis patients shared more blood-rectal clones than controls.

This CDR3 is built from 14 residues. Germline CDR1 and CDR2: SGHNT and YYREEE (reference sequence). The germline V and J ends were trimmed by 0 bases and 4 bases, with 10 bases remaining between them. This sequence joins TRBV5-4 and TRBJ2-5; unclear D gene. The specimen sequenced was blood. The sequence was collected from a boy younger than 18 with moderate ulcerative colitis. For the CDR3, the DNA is TGTGCCAGCAGCTTGGCGTTACCGGGAGAGACCCAGTACTTC. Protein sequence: CASSLALPGETQYF.